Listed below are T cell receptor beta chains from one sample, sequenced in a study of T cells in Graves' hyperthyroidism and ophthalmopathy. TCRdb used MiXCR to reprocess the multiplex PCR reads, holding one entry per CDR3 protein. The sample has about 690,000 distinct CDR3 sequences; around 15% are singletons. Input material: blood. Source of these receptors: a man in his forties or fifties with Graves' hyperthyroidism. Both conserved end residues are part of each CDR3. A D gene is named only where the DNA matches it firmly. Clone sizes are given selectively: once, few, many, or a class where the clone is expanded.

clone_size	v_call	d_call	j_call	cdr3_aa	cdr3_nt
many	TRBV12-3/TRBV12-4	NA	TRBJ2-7	CASSGVESYEQYF	TGTGCCAGCAGCGGGGTCGAATCCTACGAGCAGTACTTC
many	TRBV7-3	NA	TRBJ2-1	CASSLIGVPYNEQFF	TGTGCCAGCAGCTTAATAGGGGTCCCCTACAATGAGCAGTTCTTC
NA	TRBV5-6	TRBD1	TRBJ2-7	CASSSLGQGAYEQYF	TGTGCCAGCAGCTCCCTAGGACAGGGGGCCTACGAGCAGTACTTC
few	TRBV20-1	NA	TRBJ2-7	CSAREQGAYEQYF	TGCAGTGCTAGGGAACAGGGCGCTTACGAGCAGTACTTC
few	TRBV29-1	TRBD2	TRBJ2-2	CSVDSGKFSGELFF	TGCAGCGTTGATAGCGGGAAGTTTTCCGGGGAGCTGTTTTTT
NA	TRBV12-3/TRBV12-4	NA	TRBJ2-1	CASSFWGASSYNEQFF	TGTGCCAGCAGCTTCTGGGGGGCGAGCTCCTACAATGAGCAGTTCTTC
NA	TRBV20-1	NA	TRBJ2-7	CSARGQLEQYF	TGCAGTGCTAGAGGTCAGCTTGAGCAGTACTTC
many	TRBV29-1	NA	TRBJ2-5	CSVDRGGYQQETQYF	TGCAGCGTTGATAGGGGCGGATACCAACAAGAGACCCAGTACTTC
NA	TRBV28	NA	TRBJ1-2	CASTGRALLWGYTF	TGTGCCAGCACGGGCAGGGCTCTACTGTGGGGCTACACCTTC
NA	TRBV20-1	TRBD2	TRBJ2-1	CSARLELAGNYNEQFF	TGCAGTGCTAGACTTGAGCTAGCGGGGAATTACAATGAGCAGTTCTTC
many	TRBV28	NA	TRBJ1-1	CASSTTGMGNTEAFF	TGTGCCAGCAGTACCACGGGGATGGGGAACACTGAAGCTTTCTTT
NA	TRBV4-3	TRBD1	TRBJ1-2	CASSQAPGGIYGYTF	TGCGCCAGCAGCCAAGCTCCAGGGGGCATCTATGGCTACACCTTC